This record concerns one T cell receptor (beta chain) sequence. The antigen is undetermined. Sequencing was performed with immunoSEQ multiplex PCR; in TCRdb, only in-frame clones are kept and a portion is missing. The table shows over a million clones, with approximately 80% occurring only once. The data were obtained in a study of shared clonotypes between healthy human individuals. The overall study: Samples came from a couple of female and a few male donors aged 18 to 49. Findings and limits, study-wide: Non-shared clonotypes showed lower generation probabilities than clonotypes common to all four donors. Read depth was anticipated to influence clonotype sharing among donors.

Per germline, CDR1 LNHDA and CDR2 SQIVND (reference sequence). With 5 bases removed from V and 0 bases from J, the gap between germline ends came to 11 bases. The CDR3 covers 14 residues. Sequenced input: memory CD4+ T cells from PBMCs. Documented subset: CD45RA-negative fraction. The chain employs TRBV19 and TRBJ2-7, with D tentatively TRBD2 (5 bases). This TCR derives from a man aged 18 to 29 in good health. Some clones in this sample may be carry-over from other donors' samples. This CDR3 reads CASSPRTYSYEQYF. CDR3 sequence (DNA): TGTGCCAGTAGTCCCCGGACTTACTCCTACGAGCAGTACTTC. The entire variable domain, with the rest obtained from reference TRBV19 and TRBJ2-7, is as follows: DGGITQSPKYLFRKEGQNVTLSCEQNLNHDAMYWYRQDPGQGLRLIYYSQIVNDFQKGDIAEGYSVSREKKESFPLTVTSAQKNPTAFYLCASSPRTYSYEQYFGPGTRLTVT.